Detailed here is one T cell receptor (beta chain). The antigen is not known. The sample originates from a study of T cells in Graves' hyperthyroidism and ophthalmopathy. The germline V gene has CDR1 SGHTA and CDR2 FQGNSA. This CDR3 is 14 amino acids long. V lost 0 bases and J lost 8, with 8 bases in between. Exclusion of patients followed from uncontrolled infection, other autoimmune disease, pregnancy or lactation. Diagnostic decisions used clinical symptoms, serum thyroxine and TRAb, thyroid ultrasound and orbital computed tomography. Study-wide results and caveats: A 13 V-J signature model discriminated ophthalmopathy versus stable hyperthyroidism. Most thyroid clonotypes with frequency above 0.001 were detected in blood.

TCR beta CDR3 regions were amplified from RNA transcripts. Initially, a first-round RT-PCR of the TCR CDR3 employed the HTBI primer set. From the multiplex PCR reads, TCRdb called clonotypes with MiXCR, one entry per CDR3 protein. Seen here are about 640,000 distinct CDR3 sequences, about 45% observed once, and the top ten hold 7% to 7.5%. Sequencing was carried out using peripheral blood or thyroid tissue (not recorded which). The source of this sequence is an adult man with Graves' disease, either hyperthyroidism or ophthalmopathy (not recorded which). The chain recombines TRBV7-2 with TRBJ1-6; D not resolved. CDR3 protein: CASSLATDYSPLHF. The CDR3 nucleotides are TGTGCCAGCAGCTTAGCAACGGACTATTCACCCCTCCACTTT. Based on the CDR3 plus reference TRBV7-2 and TRBJ1-6, the full variable domain is GAGVSQSPSNKVTEKGKDVELRCDPISGHTALYWYRQSLGQGLEFLIYFQGNSAPDKSGLPSDRFSAERTGGSVSTLTIQRTQQEDSAVYLCASSLATDYSPLHFGNGTRLTVT.